Listed here is a single TCR beta chain. Its target is not known. CDR1 is SGDLS, CDR2 YYNGEE, per germline. The CDR3 loop spans 13 amino acids. The V and J ends lost 7 bases and 3 bases respectively, with 11 bases between them. This sample is part of a study of graft-versus-host responses after intestinal transplantation. Sequenced by immunoSEQ multiplex PCR; TCRdb stores in-frame clones only, minus some. Here the sample spans about 110,000 clones, roughly 95% being singletons. V usage is TRBV9 and J usage is TRBJ1-3; no clear D. The source of this sequence is a human donor who received an intestinal transplant. Sequencing was performed on unstimulated CD8+ T cells sorted from spleen or lymph node cells, taken before intestinal transplant. CDR3 loop: CASSWSGGNTIYF. CDR3 coding DNA: TGTGCCAGCTCATGGTCCGGTGGAAACACCATATATTTT.